Below are 32 T cell receptor beta chains sequenced from a single sample in a study of chemoradiotherapy in HPV16-positive cancers. Profiling relied on immunoSEQ multiplex PCR, and the TCRdb table lists in-frame clones only, not all of them. Among about 5,300 clones listed, about 67% were seen once. The sample here was tumor tissue, taken from a patient who underwent chemoradiotherapy. The receptor source for this set is a human donor with HPV-associated anogenital cancer.

As regards this clone: At one of its ends the junction is not consistent with the germline gene, which may arise from a read error. The chain uses TRBV11-2 and TRBJ2-5; D gene unclear. Germline loops: CDR1 SGHAT, CDR2 FQNNGV. CDR3 length: 14 amino acids. This CDR3 is CASSLPGSQETQHF. CDR3 in DNA: TGTGCCAGCAGCTTACCGGGTAGCCAAGAGACCCAGCACTTC.

The chain combines TRBV11-2 with TRBJ2-7; 7 positions match TRBD1. The J segment lost 4 bases and the V segment lost 4 bases, leaving 4 bases of the junction unmatched. The CDR3 consists of 13 residues. CDR1 is SGHAT and CDR2 is FQNNGV in the germline V gene. The chain's CDR3 is CASSSGQSYEQYF. In DNA, the CDR3 is TGTGCCAGCAGCTCGGGACAGTCATACGAGCAGTACTTC. Filled out from reference TRBV11-2 and TRBJ2-7, the complete variable domain reads EAGVAQSPRYKIIEKRQSVAFWCNPISGHATLYWYQQILGQGPKLLIQFQNNGVVDDSQLPKDRFSAERLKGVDSTLKIQPAKLEDSAVYLCASSSGQSYEQYFGPGTRLTVT.

The chain uses TRBV7-2 and TRBJ2-7; D not resolved. V was trimmed by 3 bases and J by 3 bases, leaving 9 bases between them. Germline V gene data show CDR1 as SGHTA and CDR2 as FQGNSA. The CDR3 is made up of 13 amino acids. CDR3 nucleotides: TGTGCCAGCAGCTTTGACCGTTTCTACGAGCAGTACTTC. Translating it yields CASSFDRFYEQYF.

This rearrangement joins TRBV4-1 to TRBJ2-7, with no clear D. Between the trimmed V and J ends, which lost 10 bases and 0 bases, there was a span of 16 bases. Germline CDR1 and CDR2: MGHRA and YSYEKL. This CDR3 spans 14 amino acids. CDR3 bases: TGCGCCACCCTTCTACGGGTGAGCTCCTACGAGCAGTACTTC. It encodes CATLLRVSSYEQYF.

The CDR3 region has the DNA TGTGCCAGCACTATAGAGTACACCGGGGAGCTGTTTTTT. Protein: CASTIEYTGELFF. The rearrangement uses TRBV28 and TRBJ2-2, with D unresolved. The V end lost 7 bases, the J end lost 3 bases, and 9 bases lay between the germline ends. This CDR3 region has 13 residues. CDR1 is MDHEN, CDR2 SYDVKM, per germline. The full variable domain, in which reference TRBV28 and TRBJ2-2 provide the parts outside the CDR3, is DVKVTQSSRYLVKRTGEKVFLECVQDMDHENMFWYRQDPGLGLRLIYFSYDVKMKEKGDIPEGYSVSREKKERFSLILESASTNQTSMYLCASTIEYTGELFFGEGSRLTVL.

The genes are TRBV7-3 and TRBJ2-7, with D perhaps matching TRBD1 (5 bases). Germline loops: CDR1 SGHTA, CDR2 FQGTGA. V lost 1 base, J lost 5 bases, and 15 bases lay in between. CDR3 length: 15 residues. CDR3 residues: CASSLNAGLQHEQYF. The CDR3 DNA reads as TGTGCCAGCAGCTTAAATGCAGGGTTGCAACACGAGCAGTACTTC.

There are a few counts of this clone. The rearrangement links TRBV18 to TRBJ2-5, with D unclear. Germline V gives CDR1 KGHSH, CDR2 LQKENI. The CDR3 extends over 13 amino acids. Trimming took off 4 bases at V and 2 bases at J, with 8 bases between the two ends. The DNA for the CDR3 is TGTGCCAGCTCACAGGACCAGCAAGAGACCCAGTACTTC. Translation gives CASSQDQQETQYF. Full variable domain (remainder filled in from reference TRBV18 and TRBJ2-5): NAGVMQNPRHLVRRRGQEARLRCSPMKGHSHVYWYRQLPEEGLKFMVYLQKENIIDESGMPKERFSAEFPKEGPSILRIQQVVRGDSAAYFCASSQDQQETQYFGPGTRLLVL.

This clone was seen a few times. This chain connects TRBV5-5 to TRBJ1-3, with D hard to call. V was shortened by 0 bases and J by 0 bases, with 10 bases between the two germline ends. Per the germline V gene, CDR1 is SGHKS and CDR2 is YYEKEE (reference sequence). The CDR3 runs 16 residues. The CDR3 is CASSLAFGSSGNTIYF. The CDR3 region has the DNA TGTGCCAGCAGCTTGGCCTTTGGAAGCTCTGGAAACACCATATATTTT. Using reference TRBV5-5 and TRBJ1-3 for the parts outside the CDR3, the full variable domain is DAGVTQSPTHLIKTRGQQVTLRCSPISGHKSVSWYQQVLGQGPQFIFQYYEKEERGRGNFPDRFSARQFPNYSSELNVNALLLGDSALYLCASSLAFGSSGNTIYFGEGSWLTVV.

J is TRBJ2-3 and V is TRBV28; 8 nucleotides line up with TRBD1. Germline V lookup: CDR1 MDHEN, CDR2 SYDVKM. The CDR3 has 14 amino acids. The ends lost 6 bases at V and 2 bases at J; junction bases unmatched: 4. Written as DNA, the CDR3 is TGTGCCAGCAGCAGACAGGGGCCCACAGATACGCAGTATTTT. It encodes CASSRQGPTDTQYF.

By its share, this clone is medium-sized (0.01 to 0.1%). This CDR3 reads CASTPRTGGYGYTF. The CDR3 DNA is TGTGCCAGTACCCCTCGGACAGGGGGCTATGGCTACACCTTC. The gene calls are TRBV19 and TRBJ1-2, with 10 bases identical to TRBD1. This CDR3 contains 14 residues. Germline V CDR1 and CDR2: LNHDA, SQIVND (reference sequence). The V gene end was trimmed by 7 bases and the J gene end by 4 bases; junction bases not matched to a gene: 6.

The rearrangement joins TRBV30 to TRBJ2-7; D not certain. The length of the CDR3 is 11 residues. CDR1 is GTSNPN, CDR2 SVGIG, per germline (reference sequence). V shed 7 bases and J shed 4 bases, with 11 bases lying between them. The CDR3 loop reads CASSSRYEQYF. The CDR3 bases are TGTGCCTCCTCGAGCAGGTACGAGCAGTACTTC.

The chain links TRBV7-2 to TRBJ2-1, with a weak D call TRBD2 (6 bases). CDR1 is SGHTA, CDR2 FQGNSA, per germline. V lost 3 bases to trimming and J lost 4 bases, with 16 bases between them. CDR3 size: 16 residues. CDR3 DNA sequence: TGTGCCAGCAGCTTTACTTTAGCGGAACCGTACAATGAGCAGTTCTTC. Translation gives CASSFTLAEPYNEQFF.

The chain is built from TRBV11-3 and TRBJ2-3; TRBD2 matches 7 bases. CDR1 SGHNT and CDR2 YENEEA come from the germline V gene. The ends lost 3 bases at V and 3 bases at J; junction bases unmatched: 9. The CDR3 spans 16 residues. CDR3 sequence: CASSFLRESGTDTQYF. For the CDR3, the DNA is TGTGCCAGCAGCTTTTTGCGGGAGTCGGGTACAGATACGCAGTATTTT.

The V and J genes are TRBV9 and TRBJ2-1, with D possibly TRBD2 on 6 matching bases. Germline V gives CDR1 SGDLS, CDR2 YYNGEE. This CDR3 comprises 16 residues. V dropped 2 bases and J dropped 0 bases, with 12 bases sitting between them. CDR3 DNA: TGTGCCAGCAGCGTTCAAGCGGGCCGCTCCTACAATGAGCAGTTCTTC. Translation gives CASSVQAGRSYNEQFF.

The sample holds one count of this clone. The chain recombines TRBV6-5 with TRBJ2-3, with D maybe TRBD1 (6 bases). This CDR3 contains 13 residues. Germline loops: CDR1 MNHEY, CDR2 SVGAGI. V dropped 7 bases and J dropped 3 bases, with 11 bases sitting between them. As DNA, the CDR3 is TGTGCCAGCACTAGACAGGAAACAGATACGCAGTATTTT. This translates into CASTRQETDTQYF.

The CDR3 is CASSKGLAGVNEQFF. CDR3 coding DNA: TGTGCCAGCAGCAAGGGACTAGCGGGAGTTAATGAGCAGTTCTTC. The V gene is TRBV5-4, the J gene TRBJ2-1; 14 bases are shared with TRBD2. CDR3 length: 15 amino acids. The V and J ends lost 4 bases and 7 bases, in that order; junction bases with no gene match: 4. CDR1 and CDR2 from the germline V gene are SGHNT and YYREEE (reference sequence). The complete variable domain, with remaining parts taken from reference TRBV5-4 and TRBJ2-1, reads ETGVTQSPTHLIKTRGQQVTLRCSSQSGHNTVSWYQQALGQGPQFIFQYYREEENGRGNFPPRFSGLQFPNYSSELNVNALELDDSALYLCASSKGLAGVNEQFFGPGTRLTVL.

The chain is built from TRBV9 and TRBJ2-3; 8 bases align to TRBD2. The CDR3 has 15 residues. In germline, CDR1 is SGDLS, CDR2 YYNGEE. J gave up 6 bases and V 2 bases, and 8 bases lay outside the gene matches. The CDR3 coding sequence is TGTGCCAGCAGCGTGGCCGGGACTAGAGCGGATACGCAGTATTTT. Protein product: CASSVAGTRADTQYF.

The V call is TRBV30, the J call TRBJ2-2; D unresolved. Germline V gene data show CDR1 as GTSNPN and CDR2 as SVGIG (reference sequence). Between the trimmed V and J ends, which lost 3 bases and 6 bases, there was a span of 20 bases. The CDR3 is 16 amino acids. The CDR3 DNA reads TGTGCCTGGAGCAGACACGGACCCAATAGGCCCGGGGAGCTGTTTTTT. As protein: CAWSRHGPNRPGELFF.

The chain joins TRBV2 to TRBJ2-1; no clear D. Germline V gene sequence: CDR1 SNHLY, CDR2 FYNNEI. Trimming shortened V by 3 bases and J by 5 bases, and 11 bases separated the two germline ends. CDR3 size: 14 residues. The CDR3 is CASSDVTPDNEQFF. The CDR3 DNA sequence: TGTGCCAGCAGTGACGTAACCCCAGACAATGAGCAGTTCTTC. The entire variable domain, with the rest obtained from reference TRBV2 and TRBJ2-1, is as follows: EPEVTQTPSHQVTQMGQEVILRCVPISNHLYFYWYRQILGQKVEFLVSFYNNEISEKSEIFDDQFSVERPDGSNFTLKIRSTKLEDSAMYFCASSDVTPDNEQFFGPGTRLTVL.

The chain couples TRBV9 to TRBJ2-7; no definite D call. CDR3 length equals 13 residues. Per the germline V gene, CDR1 is SGDLS and CDR2 is YYNGEE. Trimming removed 0 bases from V and 4 bases from J, with 8 bases in between. The CDR3: CASSVGVGYEQYF. The DNA of the CDR3 is TGTGCCAGCAGCGTAGGAGTAGGGTACGAGCAGTACTTC.

The rearrangement links TRBV18 to TRBJ1-1; D is perhaps TRBD1 (5 bases). V was cut by 6 bases and J by 1 base, with 18 bases left in between. Germline-derived CDR1 and CDR2 are KGHSH and LQKENI. The CDR3 has 16 amino acids. CDR3 residues: CASSYVGQTGNTEAFF. The DNA of the CDR3 is TGTGCCAGCTCTTATGTGGGGCAAACGGGGAACACTGAAGCTTTCTTT. Combining the CDR3 with reference TRBV18 and TRBJ1-1 gives the whole variable domain NAGVMQNPRHLVRRRGQEARLRCSPMKGHSHVYWYRQLPEEGLKFMVYLQKENIIDESGMPKERFSAEFPKEGPSILRIQQVVRGDSAAYFCASSYVGQTGNTEAFFGQGTRLTVV.

V gene TRBV28 combines with J gene TRBJ2-4, with 7 nucleotides matching TRBD1. Trimming took 4 bases from V and 0 from J; bases not matched to a gene: 12. The CDR3 consists of 18 residues. Germline lookup yields CDR1 MDHEN and CDR2 SYDVKM. This CDR3 reads CASSSFRQGPLAKNIQYF. The CDR3 bases are TGTGCCAGCAGTTCTTTCCGACAGGGACCGCTAGCCAAAAACATTCAGTACTTC.

This clone occurred a few times. V usage is TRBV6-6 and J usage is TRBJ1-2; 9 bases agree with TRBD1. The CDR3 sequence is 13 residues long. V shed 6 bases, J shed 1 base, and the junction held 0 bases outside the gene matches. Per the germline V gene, CDR1 is MNHNY and CDR2 is SVGAGI (reference sequence). The CDR3 sequence is CASRGQGNYGYTF. The CDR3 nucleotides read TGTGCCAGCAGGGGACAGGGTAACTATGGCTACACCTTC.

This clone came up once. V gene TRBV19 combines with J gene TRBJ2-4; D unclear. The CDR3 has 13 amino acids. The germline V and J ends were trimmed by 10 bases and 5 bases, with 15 bases remaining between them. From germline, CDR1 is LNHDA and CDR2 SQIVND (reference sequence). DNA of the CDR3: TGTGCCACCCACAATTTACTCGAAAACATTCAGTACTTC. Translation gives CATHNLLENIQYF.

The rearrangement joins TRBV4-1 to TRBJ2-5; 8 bases are a match to TRBD2. Germline V gene sequence: CDR1 MGHRA, CDR2 YSYEKL. V shed 0 bases and J 2 bases; nucleotides not matched to a gene: 2. This CDR3 spans 15 amino acids. The CDR3 nucleotides are TGCGCCAGCAGCCAAGAGGGGACTAGGCAAGAGACCCAGTACTTC. As protein: CASSQEGTRQETQYF.

DNA of the CDR3: TGTGCCAGCTCACCAGGGACAGGGGCTCAAGAGACCCAGTACTTC. This sequence encodes CASSPGTGAQETQYF. The chain joins TRBV18 to TRBJ2-5, with TRBD1 identical over 10 bases. Germline CDR1 is KGHSH and CDR2 is LQKENI. The trim removed 2 bases at V and 2 bases at J, leaving 2 bases unmatched. CDR3 size: 15 residues.

The chain uses TRBV7-8 and TRBJ2-2; the D gene is possibly TRBD2 (7 bases). The germline V gene encodes CDR1 SGHVS and CDR2 FQNEAQ. Trimming stripped 0 bases from V and 7 bases from J, with 15 bases between. This CDR3 has 16 residues. CDR3 sequence (DNA): TGTGCCAGCAGCTTAGCGGGGGGCGGGAGCAGCGGGGAGCTGTTTTTT. Protein product: CASSLAGGGSSGELFF.

The rearrangement links TRBV7-9 to TRBJ2-1, with D maybe TRBD2 (7 bases). CDR3 length equals 16 residues. Germline lookup yields CDR1 SEHNR and CDR2 FQNEAQ (reference sequence). Trimming stripped 2 bases from V and 0 bases from J, with 11 bases between. The CDR3 is CASSLPGGLSYNEQFF. In DNA, the CDR3 is TGTGCCAGCAGCTTACCCGGGGGGCTCTCCTACAATGAGCAGTTCTTC.

This chain links TRBV13 with TRBJ1-1, with 8 positions matching TRBD1. The CDR3 contains 15 residues. CDR1 is PRHDT, CDR2 FYEKMQ, per germline (reference sequence). V lost 8 bases and J lost 2; bases outside the gene matches: 10. The CDR3 DNA reads TGTGCCAGCCTTAACAGGGGGGCATTTAACACTGAAGCTTTCTTT. Amino acids: CASLNRGAFNTEAFF. The whole variable domain, filled in from reference TRBV13 and TRBJ1-1, reads AAGVIQSPRHLIKEKRETATLKCYPIPRHDTVYWYQQGPGQDPQFLISFYEKMQSDKGSIPDRFSAQQFSDYHSELNMSSLELGDSALYFCASLNRGAFNTEAFFGQGTRLTVV.

The rearrangement uses TRBV7-9 and TRBJ2-1; the D gene is possibly TRBD1 (6 bases). The CDR3 is 16 amino acids. Germline CDR1 and CDR2: SEHNR and FQNEAQ (reference sequence). Trimming cost V 5 bases and J 3 bases, with 17 bases left between them. Written as DNA, the CDR3 is TGTGCCAGCAGCAAACGGACAGAGACCTACTACAATGAGCAGTTCTTC. This codes for CASSKRTETYYNEQFF.

The chain employs TRBV9 and TRBJ1-2; TRBD1 might be the D (5 bases). V gave up 3 bases and J gave up 7 bases, with 13 bases separating them. Per the germline V gene, CDR1 is SGDLS and CDR2 is YYNGEE. The length of the CDR3 is 13 residues. CDR3 coding DNA: TGTGCCAGCAGCGGCCATCTGGGGGGTGGCTACACCTTC. Its protein product is CASSGHLGGGYTF.

The chain combines TRBV5-1 with TRBJ1-1; D uncertain. The V gene lost 1 base and the J gene lost 0 bases, with 10 bases spanning the gap. The CDR3 runs to 15 residues. The germline V gene has CDR1 SGHRS and CDR2 YFSETQ. The chain's CDR3 is CASSLSVSVNTEAFF. The CDR3 DNA is TGCGCCAGCAGCTTGTCAGTCTCTGTGAACACTGAAGCTTTCTTT.